The next 9 T cell receptor beta chains were all read from a single sample in a study of T cells in Graves' hyperthyroidism and ophthalmopathy. Template material for amplifying TCR beta CDR3 regions consisted of RNA transcripts. The TCR CDR3 was amplified in a first-round RT-PCR using the HTBI primer set. TCRdb reanalysed the multiplex PCR reads using MiXCR and keeps one entry per CDR3 protein. The sample yields roughly 300,000 distinct CDR3 sequences, approximately 15% seen once. Sequenced sample: blood. The origin of the receptors is a woman in her twenties or thirties with Graves' hyperthyroidism.

The gene calls are TRBV28 and TRBJ1-4; TRBD1 matches at 8 bases. The CDR3 runs 14 residues. Germline CDR1 is MDHEN and CDR2 is SYDVKM. Trimming removed 6 bases from V and 7 bases from J; junction bases left unmatched: 7. The CDR3 DNA sequence: TGTGCCAGCAGGGGGTCAGGGGGCGGTGAAAAACTGTTTTTT. It yields the protein CASRGSGGGEKLFF.

This clonotype was picked up many times. The gene calls are TRBV27 and TRBJ2-3; D not resolved. CDR3 length equals 11 residues. Germline V gene sequence: CDR1 MNHEY, CDR2 SMNVEV (reference sequence). V was cut by 6 bases and J by 4 bases, with 5 bases left in between. The CDR3 DNA is TGTGCCAGCAGCCCTGCAGATACGCAGTATTTT. Its translation: CASSPADTQYF.

This clonotype has more than one count but fewer than ten. J is TRBJ2-3 and V is TRBV5-1; 10 bases are a match to TRBD2. The CDR3 spans 15 residues. The germline V gene encodes CDR1 SGHRS and CDR2 YFSETQ. The V gene end was trimmed by 5 bases and the J gene end by 0 bases; junction bases not matched to a gene: 3. The CDR3 loop reads CASRTSGHSTDTQYF. For the CDR3, the DNA is TGCGCCAGCAGGACTAGCGGGCATAGCACAGATACGCAGTATTTT.

This clonotype was seen repeatedly, ten times or more. In DNA form, the CDR3 reads TGTGCCAGCAGCGACAGAGGACAGCAGCCCCAGCATTTT. Amino acid sequence: CASSDRGQQPQHF. This chain links TRBV5-8 with TRBJ1-5; D might be TRBD1 (6 bases). CDR1 and CDR2 (germline): SGHTS, YDEGEE. V was pared by 4 bases and J by 7 bases, with 12 bases between. CDR3 length equals 13 residues. The variable domain in full, completed from reference TRBV5-8 and TRBJ1-5, reads EAGVTQSPTHLIKTRGQQATLRCSPISGHTSVYWYQQALGLGLQFLLWYDEGEERNRGNFPPRFSGRQFPNYSSELNVNALELEDSALYLCASSDRGQQPQHFGDGTRLSIL.

This sequence joins TRBV29-1 and TRBJ2-1, with 7 bases aligning to TRBD2. The germline gives CDR1 SQVTM, CDR2 ANQGSEA. V was clipped by 4 bases and J by 0 bases; unmatched bases: 9. The CDR3 runs 16 residues. In DNA, the CDR3 is TGCAGCGTTGCCCCACCAGCGGGGCTCTCCTACAATGAGCAGTTCTTC. Translating it yields CSVAPPAGLSYNEQFF.

CDR3 region: CASSNGRGRAGDTQYF. As DNA, the CDR3 is TGTGCCAGCAGCAACGGTCGGGGGAGGGCCGGAGATACGCAGTATTTT. The chain couples TRBV7-9 to TRBJ2-3; 7 nucleotides line up with TRBD2. The CDR3 runs 16 residues. Germline CDR1 is SEHNR and CDR2 is FQNEAQ (reference sequence). V was clipped by 5 bases and J by 5 bases; unmatched bases: 13.

About this clonotype: A read error may produce the germline difference seen at one junction end. The chain joins TRBV24-1 to TRBJ1-5; D perhaps matches TRBD1 (5 bases). Germline CDR1 KGHDR, CDR2 SFDVKD. This CDR3 has 14 residues. CDR3 DNA: TGTGCCACCAGTGACCCCGGGGGAGATCAGTCCCAGCATTTT. Translating it yields CATSDPGGDQSQHF.

Only a few counts were recorded for this clonotype. The chain joins TRBV20-1 to TRBJ2-1; possible D gene TRBD2, 6 bases. Between the trimmed V and J ends, which lost 6 bases and 0 bases, there was a span of 12 bases. Germline-derived CDR1 and CDR2 are DFQATT and SNEGSKA (reference sequence). This CDR3 is 14 amino acids long. CDR3 residues: CSAEGISSYNEQFF. DNA for the CDR3: TGCAGTGCGGAGGGAATAAGCTCCTACAATGAGCAGTTCTTC.

There are a few counts of this clonotype. CDR3 coding DNA: TGTGCCAGCAGCCCTGGGACAGCTACCAACGTCCTGACTTTC. Translating gives CASSPGTATNVLTF. The chain is built from TRBV7-8 and TRBJ2-6; 7 bases match TRBD1. CDR1 SGHVS and CDR2 FQNEAQ come from the germline V gene. J gave up 8 bases and V 5 bases, and 6 bases lay outside the gene matches. The CDR3 has 14 residues.